This note documents a single T cell receptor (beta chain) sequence. Sequencing was performed with immunoSEQ multiplex PCR; in TCRdb, only in-frame clones are kept and a portion is missing. The data show approximately 470,000 clones, 80% to 90% seen once. This specimen comes from a study of blood T cell repertoires in COVID-19. For the study at large: PBMCs, B-cell-depleted T cells, or T cells provided the cDNA or gDNA that made up the material.

CDR1 is MNHEY and CDR2 is SMNVEV in the germline V gene (reference sequence). V was trimmed by 5 bases and J by 2 bases, leaving 13 bases between them. CDR3 size: 14 residues. J is TRBJ2-7 and V is TRBV27, with D maybe TRBD1 (6 bases). The sample consisted of peripheral blood. This receptor was obtained from a human donor in a cohort sampled during active COVID-19. The CDR3: CASSPYRETYEQYF. CDR3 DNA: TGTGCCAGCAGTCCGTACAGGGAAACCTACGAGCAGTACTTC.